This T cell receptor (beta chain) was sequenced in a study of cytomegalovirus exposure and HLA in healthy donors. Germline V gene lookup returns CDR1 SEHNR and CDR2 FQNEAQ (reference sequence). V was shortened by 3 bases and J by 2 bases, with 8 bases between the two germline ends. The CDR3 consists of 13 residues. This clone was detected a few times. The PCR contained 60 Vbeta and 13 Jbeta primers. Clones were read by immunoSEQ multiplex PCR, and TCRdb kept only the in-frame ones, dropping some. The sample lists more than 95,000 clones, 74% occurring once. Material: PBMCs. This TCR was sampled from a woman between 50 and 59 years old in good health and CMV-seropositive. The chain has TRBV7-9 and TRBJ2-7, with TRBD1 as a possible D gene (6 bases). CDR3 sequence reads: CASSLKGAYEQYF. The CDR3 DNA reads TGTGCCAGCAGCTTGAAGGGGGCCTACGAGCAGTACTTC.